This T cell receptor beta chain was recovered during a study of shared clonotypes between healthy human individuals. Study-wide results and caveats: Memory subsets generally showed smaller estimated richness than naive subsets did. Despite large depth, sorted-subset datasets appeared incompletely sequenced.

Losses at the gene ends were 2 bases for V and 3 bases for J; bases not matched to a gene: 9. The CDR3 extends over 17 amino acids. Per the germline V gene, CDR1 is MNHNS and CDR2 is SASEGT. On this clone itself: The antigen remains unidentified.

Data came from immunoSEQ multiplex PCR; TCRdb stores just in-frame clones and leaves some out. The sample holds over 100,000 clones, more than 65% seen once. This TCR was sampled from a woman aged 30 to 39 in good health. J is TRBJ1-3 and V is TRBV6-1; 8 bases are a match to TRBD1. Sequenced material: memory CD8+ T cells sorted from blood. Documented subset: CD45RO+ cells pooled with CCR7-negative TemRA cells. CDR3 in DNA: TGTGCCAGCAGTGAATGGTCAGGGGGCGAGTTTGGAAACACCATATATTTT. Its protein product is CASSEWSGGEFGNTIYF.